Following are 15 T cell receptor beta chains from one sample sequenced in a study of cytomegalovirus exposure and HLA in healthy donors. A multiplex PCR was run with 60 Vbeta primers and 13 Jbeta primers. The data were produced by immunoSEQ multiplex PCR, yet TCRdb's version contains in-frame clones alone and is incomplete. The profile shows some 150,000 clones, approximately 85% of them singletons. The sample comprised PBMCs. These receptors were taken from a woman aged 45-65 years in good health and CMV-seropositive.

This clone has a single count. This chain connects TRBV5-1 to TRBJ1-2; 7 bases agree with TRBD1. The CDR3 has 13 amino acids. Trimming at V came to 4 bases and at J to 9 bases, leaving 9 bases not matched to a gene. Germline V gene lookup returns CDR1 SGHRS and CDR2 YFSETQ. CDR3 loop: CASSLQGVDRYTF. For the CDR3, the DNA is TGCGCCAGCAGCCTTCAGGGGGTAGACCGCTACACCTTC.

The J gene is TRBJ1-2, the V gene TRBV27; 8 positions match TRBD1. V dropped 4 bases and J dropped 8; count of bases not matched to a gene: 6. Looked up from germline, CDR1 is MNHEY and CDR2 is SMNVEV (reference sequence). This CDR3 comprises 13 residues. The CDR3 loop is CASSWTGTHGYTF. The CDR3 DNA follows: TGTGCCAGCAGTTGGACAGGGACCCACGGCTACACCTTC.

The CDR3 loop reads CASSQVPLPGTGDYEQYF. The CDR3, as DNA: TGCGCCAGCAGCCAAGTCCCACTCCCCGGGACAGGGGACTACGAGCAGTACTTC. The gene calls are TRBV4-1 and TRBJ2-7; TRBD1 agrees at 10 bases. Germline V CDR1 and CDR2: MGHRA, YSYEKL. Trimming cost V 1 base and J 3 bases; bases outside gene matches: 12. This CDR3 is 18 amino acids long.

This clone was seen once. In DNA, the CDR3 is TGTGCCAGCAGTGTCCTGGGACTAGCGGGTTTCGAGCAGTACTTC. It is translated as CASSVLGLAGFEQYF. The chain has TRBV27 and TRBJ2-7; 12 bases align to TRBD2. The ends lost 5 bases at V and 6 bases at J; junction bases unmatched: 8. Germline V gene data show CDR1 as MNHEY and CDR2 as SMNVEV (reference sequence). The CDR3 runs to 15 residues.

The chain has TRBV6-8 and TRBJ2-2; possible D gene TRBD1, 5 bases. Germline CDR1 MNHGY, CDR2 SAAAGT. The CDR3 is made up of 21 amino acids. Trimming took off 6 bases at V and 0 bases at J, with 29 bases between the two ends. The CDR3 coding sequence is TGTGCCAGCAGACCCCAGAGACACCCGACAGACTCACCCCCGAACACCGGGGAGCTGTTTTTT. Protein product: CASRPQRHPTDSPPNTGELFF.

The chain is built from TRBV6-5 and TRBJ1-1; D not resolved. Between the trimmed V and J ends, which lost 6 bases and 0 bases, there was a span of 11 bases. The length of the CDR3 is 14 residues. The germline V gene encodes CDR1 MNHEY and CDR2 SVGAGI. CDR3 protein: CASSRPGMNTEAFF. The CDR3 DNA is TGTGCCAGCAGCCGCCCGGGGATGAACACTGAAGCTTTCTTT.

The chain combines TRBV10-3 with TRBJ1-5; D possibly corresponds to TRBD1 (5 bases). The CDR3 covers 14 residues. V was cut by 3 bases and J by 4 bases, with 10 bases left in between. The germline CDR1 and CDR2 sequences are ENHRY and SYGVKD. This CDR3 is CAISDYRPNQPQHF. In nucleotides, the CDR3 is TGTGCCATCAGTGACTACAGGCCGAATCAGCCCCAGCATTTT.

CDR3 coding DNA: TGCGCCAGCAGCCAAGCGGCAGGCCTCTATGGCTACACCTTC. Protein sequence: CASSQAAGLYGYTF. This chain connects TRBV4-1 to TRBJ1-2; D is uncertain. The germline V gene encodes CDR1 MGHRA and CDR2 YSYEKL. The CDR3 has 14 residues. V lost 1 base and J 4 bases, leaving 10 bases between the germline ends.

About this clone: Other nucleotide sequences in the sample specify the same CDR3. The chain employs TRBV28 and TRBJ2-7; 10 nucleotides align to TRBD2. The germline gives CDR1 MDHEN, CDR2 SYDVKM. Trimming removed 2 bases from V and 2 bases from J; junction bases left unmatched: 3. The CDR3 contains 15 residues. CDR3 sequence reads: CASSLQSGRAYEQYF. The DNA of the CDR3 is TGTGCCAGCAGTTTACAAAGCGGGAGGGCCTACGAGCAGTACTTC. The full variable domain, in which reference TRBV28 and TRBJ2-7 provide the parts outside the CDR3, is DVKVTQSSRYLVKRTGEKVFLECVQDMDHENMFWYRQDPGLGLRLIYFSYDVKMKEKGDIPEGYSVSREKKERFSLILESASTNQTSMYLCASSLQSGRAYEQYFGPGTRLTVT.

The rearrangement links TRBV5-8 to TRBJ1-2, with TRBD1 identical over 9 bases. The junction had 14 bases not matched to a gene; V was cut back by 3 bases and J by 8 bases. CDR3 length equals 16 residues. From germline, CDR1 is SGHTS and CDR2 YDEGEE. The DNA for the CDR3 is TGTGCCAGCAGCTCCGGGACAGGGACCATAATCGGCGGCTACACCTTC. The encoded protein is CASSSGTGTIIGGYTF.

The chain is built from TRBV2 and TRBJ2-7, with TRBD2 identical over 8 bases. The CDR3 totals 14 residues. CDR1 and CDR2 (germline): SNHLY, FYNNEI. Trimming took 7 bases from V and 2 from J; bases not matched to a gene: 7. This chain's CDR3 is CASKTGLGTYEQYF. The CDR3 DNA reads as TGTGCCAGCAAAACGGGACTAGGCACCTACGAGCAGTACTTC.

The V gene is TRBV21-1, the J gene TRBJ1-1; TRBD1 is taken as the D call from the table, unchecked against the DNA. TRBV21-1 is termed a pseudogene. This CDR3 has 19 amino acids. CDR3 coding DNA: TGTGCCAGCAGCAAACCGCGGACACATCCCCCGTATCGTACACTGGGAGCTTTCTTT. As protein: CASSKPRTHPPYRTLGAFF.

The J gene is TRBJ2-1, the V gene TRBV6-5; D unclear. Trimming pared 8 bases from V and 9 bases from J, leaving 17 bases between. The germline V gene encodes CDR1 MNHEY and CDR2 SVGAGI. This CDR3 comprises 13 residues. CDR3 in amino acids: CASSHPVSVEQFF. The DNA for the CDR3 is TGTGCCAGCTCCCATCCGGTGTCGGTTGAGCAGTTCTTC.

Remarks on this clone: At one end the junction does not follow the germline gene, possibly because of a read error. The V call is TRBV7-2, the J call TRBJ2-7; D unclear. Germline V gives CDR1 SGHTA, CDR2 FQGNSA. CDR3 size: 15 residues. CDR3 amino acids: CASNLGPGRNYEQYF. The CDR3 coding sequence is TGTGCCAGCAACTTAGGGCCCGGCAGGAACTACGAGCAGTACTTC.

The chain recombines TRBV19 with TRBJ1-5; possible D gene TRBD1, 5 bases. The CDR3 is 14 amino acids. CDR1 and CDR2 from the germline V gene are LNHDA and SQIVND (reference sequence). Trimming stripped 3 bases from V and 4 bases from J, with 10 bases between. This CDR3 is CASSMTGGNQPQHF. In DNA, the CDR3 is TGTGCCAGTAGTATGACGGGGGGGAATCAGCCCCAGCATTTT.